Described below is a single T cell receptor beta chain sequence and its context. As yet, its antigen is unknown. The sample belongs to a study of metastatic and nonmetastatic thyroid tumors. As for the study in general: Comparison of repertoires was carried out across blood and tumor or nodule tissue from malignant and benign thyroid patients. Broader study findings: Benign nodules were reported to have significantly lower TCR beta diversity than malignant thyroid tumors, in blood and tumor.

Germline CDR1 and CDR2: MGHRA and YSYEKL. This CDR3 contains 17 residues. V trimming: 2 bases; J trimming: 7 bases; junction bases outside the gene matches: 12. TCRdb re-called the PCR reads through MiXCR. The sample lists 5,000 to 7,500 clones, approximately 15% seen once, with approximately 12% in the top ten. No treatment had been given to any patient before thyroid surgery. The source material was tumor tissue. The J gene is TRBJ2-1, the V gene TRBV4-1, with TRBD1 matching 9 bases. The sequence derives from a male donor with papillary thyroid cancer or a benign thyroid nodule (not recorded which). Some clones in this sample may be carry-over from other donors' samples. CDR3 amino acids: CASSQSPGGQGGNEQFF. CDR3 nucleotides: TGCGCCAGCAGCCAATCCCCCGGGGGACAGGGCGGGAATGAGCAGTTCTTC.